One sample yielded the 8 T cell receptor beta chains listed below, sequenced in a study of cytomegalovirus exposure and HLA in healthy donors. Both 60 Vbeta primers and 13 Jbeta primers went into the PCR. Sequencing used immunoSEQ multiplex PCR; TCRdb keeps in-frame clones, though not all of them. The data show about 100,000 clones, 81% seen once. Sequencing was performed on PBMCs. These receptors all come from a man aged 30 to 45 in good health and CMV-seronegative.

The CDR3 DNA reads as TGCGCCAGCACCCCGGGGGGGGGTGAGCAGTTCTTC. Translated, it gives CASTPGGGEQFF. The rearrangement links TRBV5-1 to TRBJ2-1; 8 nucleotides align to TRBD2. The CDR3 is 12 amino acids. After removal of 6 bases from V and 9 bases from J, the junction contained 5 bases not matched to a gene. The germline V gene encodes CDR1 SGHRS and CDR2 YFSETQ.

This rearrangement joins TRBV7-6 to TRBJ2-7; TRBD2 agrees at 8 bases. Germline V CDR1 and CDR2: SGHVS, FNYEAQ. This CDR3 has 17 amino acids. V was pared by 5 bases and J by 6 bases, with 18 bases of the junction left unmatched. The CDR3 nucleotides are TGTGCCAGCAGCCAAAATCCCGCGGGAGGCCGGTCGGGCGAGCAGTACTTC. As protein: CASSQNPAGGRSGEQYF.

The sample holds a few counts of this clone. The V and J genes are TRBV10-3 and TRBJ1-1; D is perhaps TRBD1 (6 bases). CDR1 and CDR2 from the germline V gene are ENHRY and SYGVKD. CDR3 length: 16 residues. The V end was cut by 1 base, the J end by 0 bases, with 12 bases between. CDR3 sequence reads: CAISEFLQGMNTEAFF. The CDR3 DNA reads TGTGCCATCAGTGAGTTTTTACAGGGCATGAACACTGAAGCTTTCTTT.

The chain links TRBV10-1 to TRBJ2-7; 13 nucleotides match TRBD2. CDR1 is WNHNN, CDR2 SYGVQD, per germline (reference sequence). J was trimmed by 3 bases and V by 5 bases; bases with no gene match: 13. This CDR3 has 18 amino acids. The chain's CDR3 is CASSQGRTSGSWVYEQYF. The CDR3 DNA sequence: TGCGCCAGCAGTCAAGGGAGGACTAGCGGGAGTTGGGTCTACGAGCAGTACTTC.

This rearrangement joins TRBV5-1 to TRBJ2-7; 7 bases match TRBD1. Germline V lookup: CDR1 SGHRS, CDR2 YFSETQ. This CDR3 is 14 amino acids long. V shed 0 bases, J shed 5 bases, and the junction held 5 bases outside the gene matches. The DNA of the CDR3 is TGCGCCAGCAGCTTGGTGGCAGGGGGACACGAGCAGTACTTC. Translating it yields CASSLVAGGHEQYF.

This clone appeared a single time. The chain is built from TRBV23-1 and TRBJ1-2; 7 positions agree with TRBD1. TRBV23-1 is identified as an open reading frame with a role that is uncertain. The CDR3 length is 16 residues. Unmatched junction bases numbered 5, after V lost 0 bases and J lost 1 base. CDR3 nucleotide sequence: TGCGCCAGCAGTCAATCATGGACAGGCCTTAACTATGGCTACACCTTC. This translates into CASSQSWTGLNYGYTF.

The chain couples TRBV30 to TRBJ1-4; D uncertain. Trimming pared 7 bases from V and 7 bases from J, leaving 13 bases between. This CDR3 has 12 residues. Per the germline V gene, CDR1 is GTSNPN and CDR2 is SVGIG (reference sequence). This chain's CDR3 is CASFLRGEKLFF. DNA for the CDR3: TGTGCCTCGTTCCTGCGGGGTGAAAAACTGTTTTTT.

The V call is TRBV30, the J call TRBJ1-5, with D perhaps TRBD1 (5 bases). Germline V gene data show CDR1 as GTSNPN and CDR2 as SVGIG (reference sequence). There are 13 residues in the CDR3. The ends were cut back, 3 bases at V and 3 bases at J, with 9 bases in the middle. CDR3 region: CAWSRQSNQPQHF. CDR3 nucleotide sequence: TGTGCCTGGAGCCGACAGTCCAATCAGCCCCAGCATTTT.